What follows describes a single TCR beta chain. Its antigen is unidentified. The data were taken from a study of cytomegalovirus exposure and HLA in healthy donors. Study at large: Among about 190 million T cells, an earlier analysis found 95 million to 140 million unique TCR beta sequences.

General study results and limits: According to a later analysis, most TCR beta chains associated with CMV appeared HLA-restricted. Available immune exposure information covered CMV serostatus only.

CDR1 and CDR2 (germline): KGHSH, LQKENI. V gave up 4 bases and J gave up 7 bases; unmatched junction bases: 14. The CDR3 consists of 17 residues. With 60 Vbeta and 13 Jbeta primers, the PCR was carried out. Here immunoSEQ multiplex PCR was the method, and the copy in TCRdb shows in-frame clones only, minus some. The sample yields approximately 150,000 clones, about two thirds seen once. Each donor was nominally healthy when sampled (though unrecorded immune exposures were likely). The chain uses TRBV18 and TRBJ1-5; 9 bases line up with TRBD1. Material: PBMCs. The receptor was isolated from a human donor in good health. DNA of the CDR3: TGTGCCAGCTCACAGGCCACAGGGGGCTCCGGTAGGCAGCCCCAGCATTTT. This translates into CASSQATGGSGRQPQHF. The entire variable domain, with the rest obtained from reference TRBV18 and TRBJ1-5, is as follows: NAGVMQNPRHLVRRRGQEARLRCSPMKGHSHVYWYRQLPEEGLKFMVYLQKENIIDESGMPKERFSAEFPKEGPSILRIQQVVRGDSAAYFCASSQATGGSGRQPQHFGDGTRLSIL.